The rows below give T cell receptor beta chains drawn from one sample of a study of cytomegalovirus exposure and HLA in healthy donors. Data came from immunoSEQ multiplex PCR; TCRdb stores just in-frame clones and leaves some out. The table has approximately 170,000 clones, about 76% seen once. Specimen: PBMCs. Receptors originate from a woman between 35 and 50 years old in good health and CMV-seropositive. The CDR3 runs from the conserved cysteine through the conserved F or W. Clone size is shown for a subset of rows, as once, few, many or a class of expanded clone.

J gene: TRBJ2-1; V gene: TRBV2; clone size: -; CDR3 protein: CASSEGRSSYNEQFF
J gene: TRBJ2-7; V gene: TRBV7-2; clone size: -; CDR3 protein: CASSLTYEQYF
J gene: TRBJ1-3; V gene: TRBV28; clone size: once; CDR3 protein: CASHRPGDGNTIYF
J gene: TRBJ1-5; V gene: TRBV12-5; clone size: -; CDR3 protein: CASGTGQSNQPQHF
J gene: -; V gene: TRBV9; clone size: -; CDR3 protein: CASSVTGGTYEQYF
J gene: TRBJ2-5; V gene: TRBV9; clone size: -; CDR3 protein: CASSPRQGRGQETQYF
J gene: TRBJ2-3; V gene: TRBV5-1; clone size: -; CDR3 protein: CASSAPGTGKWSTDTQYF
J gene: TRBJ2-5; V gene: TRBV11-2; clone size: -; CDR3 protein: CASSTDTETQYF
J gene: TRBJ1-2; V gene: TRBV19; clone size: once; CDR3 protein: CASSIGTPMGGYTF
J gene: TRBJ1-1; V gene: TRBV11-2; clone size: -; CDR3 protein: CASSLVNSGTEAFF
J gene: TRBJ2-5; V gene: TRBV9; clone size: -; CDR3 protein: CASSVAGVAETQYF
J gene: TRBJ2-3; V gene: TRBV11-3; clone size: -; CDR3 protein: CASSFPSTGATRDTQYF
J gene: TRBJ1-2; V gene: TRBV2; clone size: -; CDR3 protein: CASSYWTGDAGYTF
J gene: TRBJ2-7; V gene: TRBV30; clone size: -; CDR3 protein: CAWSKGSGSYEQYF
J gene: TRBJ1-1; V gene: TRBV19; clone size: -; CDR3 protein: CASSIQGARGTEAFF
J gene: TRBJ1-4; V gene: TRBV2; clone size: -; CDR3 protein: CASSVGQGAYEKLFF
J gene: TRBJ2-7; V gene: TRBV6-6; clone size: -; CDR3 protein: CASSLLAGGKYEQYF
J gene: TRBJ2-3; V gene: TRBV5-1; clone size: once; CDR3 protein: CASSLGGTGTRYTDTQYF
J gene: TRBJ2-7; V gene: TRBV4-3; clone size: few; CDR3 protein: CASSRTIRGTTYEQYF
J gene: TRBJ2-7; V gene: TRBV11-3; clone size: -; CDR3 protein: CASSLTGKNEQYF
J gene: TRBJ2-6; V gene: TRBV19; clone size: -; CDR3 protein: CASSRGYSGANVLTF
J gene: TRBJ2-4; V gene: TRBV7-2; clone size: -; CDR3 protein: CASSLPSGGFENIQYF
J gene: TRBJ2-1; V gene: TRBV27; clone size: -; CDR3 protein: CASRGLAGYNEQFF
J gene: TRBJ2-7; V gene: TRBV27; clone size: -; CDR3 protein: CASSYWAGASYEQYF
J gene: TRBJ2-1; V gene: TRBV5-1; clone size: -; CDR3 protein: CASSSTSGSSYNEQFF